The clone carrying this T cell receptor (beta chain) was seen a single time. This entry comes from a study of blood T cell repertoires in COVID-19. In the study overall: Specimens from acute and convalescent COVID-19 originated in the United States, Italy and Spain. Sample material is recorded as cDNA or gDNA derived from T cells, B-cell-depleted T cells, or PBMCs.

In the authors' methods: Nucleated cell number was recorded as an estimate derived from reference gene primer amplification. The table came from immunoSEQ multiplex PCR; TCRdb's copy has only in-frame clones and leaves some out. V and J calls and clone size are as listed in that table; D and trimming were resolved from the DNA. The sample lists about 98,000 clones, around nine tenths seen once, with 10% to 13% in the top ten. The sequence came from a man aged 50-60 years with acute or convalescent COVID-19. Sequencing used peripheral blood.

The CDR3: CASSQVYQETQYF. CDR3 coding DNA: TGTGCCAGCAGCCAAGTCTACCAAGAGACCCAGTACTTC. The chain carries TRBV3-1 (or the pseudogene TRBV3-2) and TRBJ2-5; the D is unclear. V shed 1 base and J shed 0 bases, with 3 bases lying between them. The CDR3 extends over 13 amino acids. Germline CDR1 is LGHDT and CDR2 is YNNKEL (reference sequence).